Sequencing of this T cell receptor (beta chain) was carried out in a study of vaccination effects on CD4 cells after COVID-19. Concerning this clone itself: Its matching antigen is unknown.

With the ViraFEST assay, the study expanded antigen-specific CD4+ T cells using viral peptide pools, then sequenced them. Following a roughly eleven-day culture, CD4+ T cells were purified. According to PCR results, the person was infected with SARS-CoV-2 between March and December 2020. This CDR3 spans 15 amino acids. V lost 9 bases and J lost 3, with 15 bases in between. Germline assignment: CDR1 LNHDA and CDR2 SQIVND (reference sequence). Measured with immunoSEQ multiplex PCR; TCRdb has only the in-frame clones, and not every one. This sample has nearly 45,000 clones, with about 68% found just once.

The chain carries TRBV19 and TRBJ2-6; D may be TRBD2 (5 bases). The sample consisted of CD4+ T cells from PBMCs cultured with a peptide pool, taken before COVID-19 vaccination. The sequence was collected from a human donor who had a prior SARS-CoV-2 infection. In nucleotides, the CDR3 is TGTGCCAGCCGGACTCGGGCGGGTGGGGCCAACGTCCTGACTTTC. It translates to CASRTRAGGANVLTF. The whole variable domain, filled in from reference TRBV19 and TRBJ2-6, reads DGGITQSPKYLFRKEGQNVTLSCEQNLNHDAMYWYRQDPGQGLRLIYYSQIVNDFQKGDIAEGYSVSREKKESFPLTVTSAQKNPTAFYLCASRTRAGGANVLTFGAGSRLTVL.